Each of the 7 T cell receptor beta chains below was sequenced from the same sample in a study of Ad26.COV2.S vaccination and SARS-CoV-2 variants. The sample's treatment: roughly 18 received Ad26.COV2.S at low or high dose, single or two shots; about 5 received placebo; per-sample allocation not given. Day 63 after the first injection of vaccine or placebo was the sampling time. Sequencing was performed with immunoSEQ multiplex PCR; in TCRdb, only in-frame clones are kept and a portion is missing. This table has about 350,000 clones, about 85% appearing once. Sequences were derived from peripheral blood, sampled in a trial of Ad26.COV2.S vaccine versus placebo. These TCRs come from a person between 18 and 60 years old who received the Ad26.COV2.S COVID-19 vaccine or a placebo.

This clone has a single count. The chain carries TRBV4-3 and TRBJ1-1; D not resolved. The germline gives CDR1 LGHNA, CDR2 YSLEER. This CDR3 comprises 15 residues. Trimming removed 0 bases at V and 4 bases at J, with 12 bases between. CDR3 nucleotides: TGCGCCAGCAGCCAAGAAAAAGGCATGAGCACTGAAGCTTTCTTT. It specifies CASSQEKGMSTEAFF.

The J gene is TRBJ1-6, the V gene TRBV19; 8 bases line up with TRBD1. The junction had 6 bases not matched to a gene; V was cut back by 5 bases and J by 6 bases. The CDR3 has 15 amino acids. From germline, CDR1 is LNHDA and CDR2 SQIVND (reference sequence). The chain's CDR3 is CASSPGQVFNSPLHF. The CDR3, as DNA: TGTGCCAGTAGTCCGGGACAGGTATTTAATTCACCCCTCCACTTT.

The V gene is TRBV28, the J gene TRBJ2-6; D is unclear. The CDR3 has 14 amino acids. The V and J ends lost 5 bases and 1 base respectively, with 6 bases between them. The germline CDR1 and CDR2 sequences are MDHEN and SYDVKM. CDR3 nucleotides: TGTGCCAGCAGTAGAACATCTGGGGCCAACGTCCTGACTTTC. Its protein is CASSRTSGANVLTF.

J is TRBJ1-5 and V is TRBV30; TRBD1 might be the D (5 bases). Germline CDR1 and CDR2: GTSNPN and SVGIG (reference sequence). The CDR3 is made up of 15 amino acids. Trimming removed 0 bases at V and 5 bases at J, with 14 bases between. CDR3 loop: CAWSVGAFMDQPQHF. The CDR3 coding sequence is TGTGCCTGGAGTGTCGGGGCTTTCATGGATCAGCCCCAGCATTTT.

The chain joins TRBV6-2 or TRBV6-3 to TRBJ1-6; 7 bases are a match to TRBD1. The CDR3 length is 17 residues. V was pared by 0 bases and J by 10 bases, with 12 bases of the junction left unmatched. Germline V gene data show CDR1 as MNHEY and CDR2 as SVGEGT. The CDR3 loop is CASSYSPGQTFISPLHF. DNA for the CDR3: TGTGCCAGCAGTTACTCACCGGGACAGACATTCATATCACCCCTCCACTTT.

The chain is built from TRBV7-8 and TRBJ2-3; a weak D match, TRBD2 (5 bases). The CDR3 has 15 residues. V shed 5 bases and J shed 3 bases, with 15 bases lying between them. In germline, CDR1 is SGHVS, CDR2 FQNEAQ. CDR3 in DNA: TGTGCCAGCAGCCCCCGCCCTAGCATGACAGATACGCAGTATTTT. Translating gives CASSPRPSMTDTQYF.

The CDR3 protein is CASSLIGGTSYEQYF. CDR3 nucleotide sequence: TGTGCCAGCAGTCTTATCGGGGGGACTTCCTACGAGCAGTACTTC. V is TRBV7-9 and J is TRBJ2-7; TRBD2 matches 7 bases. The germline V gene has CDR1 SEHNR and CDR2 FQNEAQ (reference sequence). V was clipped by 6 bases and J by 1 base; unmatched bases: 9. This CDR3 spans 15 amino acids.